This TCR beta chain was recovered during a study of neurological immune-mediated disorders. TCRdb re-called the 5' RACE reads through MiXCR, storing one row per CDR3 protein. The table has 50,000 to 70,000 distinct CDR3 sequences, about an eighth seen once. Many counts were recorded for this clonotype. The CDR3 contains 15 residues. V was shortened by 3 bases and J by 3 bases, with 12 bases between the two germline ends. The germline V gene has CDR1 SGHRS and CDR2 YFSETQ. The V and J genes are TRBV5-1 and TRBJ1-4; no clear D. What was sequenced was PBMCs. This TCR was sampled from a woman aged 55-70 years with HTLV-1-associated myelopathy (HAM/TSP). Here the CDR3 DNA reads TGCGCCAGCAGCTGGAGTCAGGCTGCTAATGAAAAACTGTTTTTT. Translated, it gives CASSWSQAANEKLFF.